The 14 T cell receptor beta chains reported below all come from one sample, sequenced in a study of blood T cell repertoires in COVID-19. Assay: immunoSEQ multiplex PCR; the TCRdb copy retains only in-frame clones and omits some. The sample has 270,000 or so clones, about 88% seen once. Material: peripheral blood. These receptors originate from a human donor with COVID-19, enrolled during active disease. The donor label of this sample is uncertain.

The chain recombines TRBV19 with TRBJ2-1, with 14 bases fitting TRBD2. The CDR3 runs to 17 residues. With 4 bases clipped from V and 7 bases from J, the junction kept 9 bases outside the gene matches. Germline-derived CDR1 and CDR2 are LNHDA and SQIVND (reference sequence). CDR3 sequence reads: CASSTSGLAGGWNEQFF. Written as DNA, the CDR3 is TGTGCCAGTAGTACCTCCGGACTAGCGGGAGGTTGGAATGAGCAGTTCTTC.

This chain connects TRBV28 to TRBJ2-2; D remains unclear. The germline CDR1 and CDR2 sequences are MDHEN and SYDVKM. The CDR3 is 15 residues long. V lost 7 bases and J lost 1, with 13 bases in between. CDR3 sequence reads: CASNERWRNTGELFF. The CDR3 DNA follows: TGTGCCAGCAATGAACGGTGGAGGAACACCGGGGAGCTGTTTTTT.

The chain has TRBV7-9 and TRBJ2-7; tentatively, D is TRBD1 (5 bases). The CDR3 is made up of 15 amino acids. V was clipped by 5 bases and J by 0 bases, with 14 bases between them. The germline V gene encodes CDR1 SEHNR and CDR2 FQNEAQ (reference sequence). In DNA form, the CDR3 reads TGTGCCAGCAGCGTAACTTCAGGGAACTCCTACGAGCAGTACTTC. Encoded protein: CASSVTSGNSYEQYF.

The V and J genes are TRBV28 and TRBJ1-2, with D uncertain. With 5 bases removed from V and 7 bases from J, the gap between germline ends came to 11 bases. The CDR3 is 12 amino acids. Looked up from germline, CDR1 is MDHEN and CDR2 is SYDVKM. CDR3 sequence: CASSLLEVGYTF. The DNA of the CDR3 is TGTGCCAGCAGTCTTTTGGAGGTTGGCTACACCTTC.

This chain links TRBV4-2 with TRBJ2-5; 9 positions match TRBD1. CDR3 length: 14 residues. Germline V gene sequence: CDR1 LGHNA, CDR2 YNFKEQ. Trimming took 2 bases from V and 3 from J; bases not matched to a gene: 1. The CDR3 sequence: CASSQRDREETQYF. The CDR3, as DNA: TGTGCCAGCAGCCAACGGGACAGGGAAGAGACCCAGTACTTC.

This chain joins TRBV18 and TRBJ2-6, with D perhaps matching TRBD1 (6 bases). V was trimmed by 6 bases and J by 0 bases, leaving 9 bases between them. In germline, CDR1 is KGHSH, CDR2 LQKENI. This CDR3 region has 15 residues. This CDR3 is CASSRGLSGANVLTF. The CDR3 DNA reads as TGTGCCAGCTCCAGGGGCCTCTCTGGGGCCAACGTCCTGACTTTC.

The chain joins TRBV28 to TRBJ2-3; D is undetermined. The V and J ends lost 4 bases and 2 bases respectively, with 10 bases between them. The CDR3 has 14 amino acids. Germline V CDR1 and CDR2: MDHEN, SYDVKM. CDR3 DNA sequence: TGTGCCAGCAGTTCCGTTGACAACACAGATACGCAGTATTTT. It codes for CASSSVDNTDTQYF.

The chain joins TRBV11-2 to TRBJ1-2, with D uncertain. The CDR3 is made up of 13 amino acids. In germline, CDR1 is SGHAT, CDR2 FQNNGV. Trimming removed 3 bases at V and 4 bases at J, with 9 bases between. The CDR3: CASSLGSRYGYTF. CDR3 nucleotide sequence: TGTGCCAGCAGCTTGGGCAGTCGCTATGGCTACACCTTC.

The chain's CDR3 is CASSEVTGGKAFF. CDR3 DNA: TGTGCCAGCAGTGAGGTTACAGGAGGGAAAGCTTTCTTT. The V gene is TRBV6-4, the J gene TRBJ1-1, with D possibly matching TRBD1 (5 bases). Germline V gene lookup returns CDR1 MRHNA and CDR2 SNTAGT. Trimming removed 3 bases from V and 9 bases from J, with 14 bases in between. The CDR3 has 13 residues.

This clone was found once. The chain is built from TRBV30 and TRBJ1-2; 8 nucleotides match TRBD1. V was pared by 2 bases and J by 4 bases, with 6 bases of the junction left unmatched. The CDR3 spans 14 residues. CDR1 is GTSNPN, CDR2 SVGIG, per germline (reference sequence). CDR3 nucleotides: TGTGCCTGGAGTCCGGGACAGGCCGGCTATGGCTACACCTTC. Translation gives CAWSPGQAGYGYTF.

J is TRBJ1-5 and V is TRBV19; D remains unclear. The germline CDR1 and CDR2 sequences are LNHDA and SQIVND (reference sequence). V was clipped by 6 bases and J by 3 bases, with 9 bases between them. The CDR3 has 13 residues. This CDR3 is CASSFGLNQPQHF. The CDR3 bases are TGTGCCAGTAGCTTTGGACTCAATCAGCCCCAGCATTTT. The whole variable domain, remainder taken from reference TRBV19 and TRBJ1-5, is DGGITQSPKYLFRKEGQNVTLSCEQNLNHDAMYWYRQDPGQGLRLIYYSQIVNDFQKGDIAEGYSVSREKKESFPLTVTSAQKNPTAFYLCASSFGLNQPQHFGDGTRLSIL.

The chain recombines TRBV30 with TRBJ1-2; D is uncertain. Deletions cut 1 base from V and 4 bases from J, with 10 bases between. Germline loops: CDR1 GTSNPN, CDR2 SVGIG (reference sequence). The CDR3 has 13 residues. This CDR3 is CAWSENRGYGYTF. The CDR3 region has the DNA TGTGCCTGGAGTGAAAACCGGGGCTATGGCTACACCTTC.

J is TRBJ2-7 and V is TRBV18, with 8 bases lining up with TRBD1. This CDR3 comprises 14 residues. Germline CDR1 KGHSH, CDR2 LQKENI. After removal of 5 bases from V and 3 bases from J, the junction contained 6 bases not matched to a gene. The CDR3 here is CASSTTGADYEQYF. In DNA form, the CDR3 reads TGTGCCAGCTCAACGACAGGGGCGGACTACGAGCAGTACTTC.

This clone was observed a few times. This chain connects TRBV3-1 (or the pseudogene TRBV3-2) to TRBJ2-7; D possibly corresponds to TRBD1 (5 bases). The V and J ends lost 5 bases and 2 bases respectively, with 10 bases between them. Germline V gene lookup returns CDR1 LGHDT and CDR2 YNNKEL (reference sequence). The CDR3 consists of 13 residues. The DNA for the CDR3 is TGTGCCAGCAGCACAGGCGCCCCCTACGAGCAGTACTTC. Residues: CASSTGAPYEQYF.